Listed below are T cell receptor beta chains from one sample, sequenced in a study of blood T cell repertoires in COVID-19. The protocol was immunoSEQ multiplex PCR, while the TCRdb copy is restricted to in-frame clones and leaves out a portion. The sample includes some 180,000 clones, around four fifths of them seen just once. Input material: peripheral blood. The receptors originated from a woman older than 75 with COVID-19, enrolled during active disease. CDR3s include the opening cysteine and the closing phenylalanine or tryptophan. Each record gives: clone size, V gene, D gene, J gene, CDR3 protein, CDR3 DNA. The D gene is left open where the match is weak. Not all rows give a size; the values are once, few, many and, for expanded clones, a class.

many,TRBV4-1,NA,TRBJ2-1,CASSQVAISYNEQFF,TGCGCCAGCAGCCAAGTAGCAATCTCCTACAATGAGCAGTTCTTC
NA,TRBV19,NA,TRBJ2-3,CASMVPSDTKGADTQYF,TGTGCCAGTATGGTTCCTTCGGACACCAAAGGGGCAGATACGCAGTATTTT
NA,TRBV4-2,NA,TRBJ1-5,CASSQEGSRQGNQPQHF,TGTGCCAGCAGCCAAGAGGGGTCCAGACAGGGCAATCAGCCCCAGCATTTT
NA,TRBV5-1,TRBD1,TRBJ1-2,CASSLVEGQQANYGYTF,TGCGCCAGCAGCTTGGTGGAGGGACAGCAAGCTAACTATGGCTACACCTTC
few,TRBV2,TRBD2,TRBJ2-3,CASSPGTSGYTQYF,TGTGCCAGCAGTCCCGGGACTAGCGGATATACGCAGTATTTT
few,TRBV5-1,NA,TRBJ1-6,CASSWDLGDNSPLHF,TGCGCCAGCAGCTGGGACTTAGGAGATAATTCACCCCTCCACTTT
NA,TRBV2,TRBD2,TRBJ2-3,CASSPQGTSSDTQYF,TGTGCCAGCAGTCCCCAAGGGACTAGTTCAGATACGCAGTATTTT
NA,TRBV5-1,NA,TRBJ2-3,CASSLALASSTDTQYF,TGCGCCAGCAGCTTGGCCCTAGCCAGTAGCACAGATACGCAGTATTTT
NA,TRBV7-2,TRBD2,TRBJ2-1,CASSLSGGGTYNEQFF,TGTGCCAGCAGTCTGAGCGGGGGTGGGACTTACAATGAGCAGTTCTTC
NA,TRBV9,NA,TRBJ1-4,CASSVGRSNEKLFF,TGTGCCAGCAGCGTAGGCCGGTCCAATGAAAAACTGTTTTTT
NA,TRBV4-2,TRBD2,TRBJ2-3,CASSQVSGGAGTQYF,TGTGCCAGCAGCCAAGTTAGCGGGGGGGCTGGTACGCAGTATTTT
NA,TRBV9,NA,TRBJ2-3,CASSPRATDTQYF,TGTGCCAGCAGCCCGCGGGCCACAGATACGCAGTATTTT
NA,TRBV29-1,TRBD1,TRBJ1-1,CSVVTGALTAFF,TGCAGCGTGGTCACAGGGGCCCTCACTGCTTTCTTT
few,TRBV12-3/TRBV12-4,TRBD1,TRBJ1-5,CASRATGNQPQHF,TGTGCCAGCAGGGCGACAGGGAATCAGCCCCAGCATTTT
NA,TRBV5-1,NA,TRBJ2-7,CASSKENSPYEQYF,TGCGCCAGCAGCAAAGAGAATTCCCCCTACGAGCAGTACTTC
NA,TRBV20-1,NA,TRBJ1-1,CSASLGNTEAFF,TGCAGTGCTAGTCTAGGCAACACTGAAGCTTTCTTT
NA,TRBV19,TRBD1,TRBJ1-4,CASRDRVVRRELFF,TGTGCCAGCAGGGACAGGGTGGTTCGGAGGGAACTGTTTTTT
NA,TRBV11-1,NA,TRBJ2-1,CASSLGVGGDGNEQFF,TGTGCCAGCAGCTTAGGGGTGGGAGGTGATGGAAATGAGCAGTTCTTC
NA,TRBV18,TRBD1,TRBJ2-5,CASSPTGTPGETQYF,TGTGCCAGCTCACCGACAGGGACGCCGGGAGAGACCCAGTACTTC
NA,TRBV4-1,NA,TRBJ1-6,CASSQVKATDSPLHF,TGCGCCAGCAGCCAAGTAAAAGCGACGGATTCACCCCTCCACTTT
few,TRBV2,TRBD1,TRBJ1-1,CASIPGQGGEAFF,TGTGCCAGCATCCCGGGACAGGGAGGTGAAGCTTTCTTT
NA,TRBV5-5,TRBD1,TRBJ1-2,CASRVQGAYGYTF,TGTGCCAGCAGGGTTCAGGGGGCATATGGCTACACCTTC
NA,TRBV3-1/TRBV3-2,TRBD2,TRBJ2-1,CASSPGLAGALNEQFF,TGTGCCAGCAGCCCCGGACTAGCGGGAGCATTAAATGAGCAGTTCTTC
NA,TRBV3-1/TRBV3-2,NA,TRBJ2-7,CASSRASGEQYF,TGTGCCAGCAGCCGGGCGTCTGGCGAGCAGTACTTC
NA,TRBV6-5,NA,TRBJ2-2,CASSYSPRGTGELFF,TGTGCCAGCAGTTACTCGCCACGCGGCACCGGGGAGCTGTTTTTT
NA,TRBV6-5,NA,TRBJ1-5,CASSPPVKLQPQHF,TGTGCCAGCAGTCCCCCAGTTAAATTGCAGCCCCAGCATTTT
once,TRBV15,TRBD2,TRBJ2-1,CATSPWRRGDNEQFF,TGTGCCACCAGCCCCTGGCGGCGGGGGGACAATGAGCAGTTCTTC
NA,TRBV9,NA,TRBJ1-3,CASSVEQGPGNTIYF,TGTGCCAGCAGCGTAGAGCAGGGCCCTGGAAACACCATATATTTT